What follows are 28 T cell receptor beta chains derived from one specimen sequenced in a study of stem cell transplantation in POMP-related autoinflammatory disease. Profiling relied on immunoSEQ multiplex PCR, and the TCRdb table lists in-frame clones only, not all of them. The sample records some 33,000 clones, about 90% being singletons. This material consisted of CD4+ T cells from PBMCs, taken before stem cell transplantation. The receptors come from a human donor with POMP-related autoinflammation and immune dysregulation (PRAID).

The chain recombines TRBV7-9 with TRBJ1-2; 7 bases match TRBD1. The CDR3 runs 14 residues. Trimming cost V 0 bases and J 3 bases; bases outside gene matches: 1. Germline V gene data show CDR1 as SEHNR and CDR2 as FQNEAQ (reference sequence). CDR3 DNA sequence: TGTGCCAGCAGCTTAGCGGGACAGCACTATGGCTACACCTTC. Translated, it gives CASSLAGQHYGYTF.

V usage is TRBV9 and J usage is TRBJ2-1; 9 bases agree with TRBD1. V gave up 3 bases and J gave up 8 bases; unmatched junction bases: 6. This CDR3 spans 14 amino acids. CDR1 and CDR2 from the germline V gene are SGDLS and YYNGEE. Here the CDR3 DNA reads TGTGCCAGCAGCGCCGGGACAGGGCGGGATGAGCAGTTCTTC. Its translation is CASSAGTGRDEQFF.

The rearrangement links TRBV6-6 to TRBJ2-2; 9 bases are shared with TRBD2. CDR1 is MNHNY, CDR2 SVGAGI, per germline (reference sequence). CDR3 length: 15 amino acids. V lost 7 bases and J lost 5; bases outside the gene matches: 8. The chain's CDR3 is CASKPPSGATGELFF. CDR3 bases: TGTGCCAGCAAGCCTCCTAGCGGGGCGACCGGGGAGCTGTTTTTT.

V gene TRBV15 combines with J gene TRBJ2-7; the D is unclear. V lost 1 base to trimming and J lost 6 bases, with 7 bases between them. In germline, CDR1 is LNHNV, CDR2 YYDKDF (reference sequence). This CDR3 contains 12 residues. The CDR3 nucleotides are TGTGCCACCAGCAGAGGTGAGATCGAGCAGTACTTC. As protein: CATSRGEIEQYF.

V and J are TRBV9 and TRBJ1-2; D is unresolved. This CDR3 spans 14 amino acids. CDR1 is SGDLS and CDR2 is YYNGEE in the germline V gene. V lost 0 bases and J 8 bases, leaving 14 bases between the germline ends. The CDR3 sequence is CASSVGRGLRGYTF. CDR3 coding DNA: TGTGCCAGCAGCGTAGGAAGAGGATTGAGAGGCTACACCTTC.

CDR3 region: CASSPLAGGPSYEQYF. CDR3 bases: TGTGCCAGCAGCCCACTAGCGGGGGGGCCCTCGTACGAGCAGTACTTC. The genes are TRBV7-9 and TRBJ2-7; 13 bases map to TRBD2. V trimming: 5 bases; J trimming: 4 bases; junction bases outside the gene matches: 8. Germline-derived CDR1 and CDR2 are SEHNR and FQNEAQ (reference sequence). The CDR3 sequence is 16 residues long.

The V gene is TRBV28, the J gene TRBJ2-2, with 10 nucleotides matching TRBD1. Germline values: CDR1 MDHEN, CDR2 SYDVKM. CDR3 length: 20 amino acids. V trimming: 6 bases; J trimming: 4 bases; junction bases outside the gene matches: 20. In DNA, the CDR3 is TGTGCCAGCAGACCCTTTCCGGGACAGGGGACCCCAGGACGCACCGGGGAGCTGTTTTTT. Protein sequence: CASRPFPGQGTPGRTGELFF.

V and J are TRBV5-4 and TRBJ2-1; D is possibly TRBD1 (5 bases). Per the germline V gene, CDR1 is SGHNT and CDR2 is YYREEE (reference sequence). The CDR3 length is 12 residues. The ends were cut back, 1 base at V and 7 bases at J, with 6 bases in the middle. As DNA, the CDR3 is TGTGCCAGCAGCTTGCGACAGAATGAGCAGTTCTTC. Its protein product is CASSLRQNEQFF.

The chain has TRBV9 and TRBJ1-2; D not resolved. Trimming stripped 0 bases from V and 8 bases from J, with 20 bases between. The CDR3 has 16 amino acids. Germline CDR1 reads SGDLS; CDR2 reads YYNGEE. CDR3 in DNA: TGTGCCAGCAGCGTAGATGGGAGGGATTGGCCCTCCGGCTACACCTTC. Translation gives CASSVDGRDWPSGYTF.

The gene calls are TRBV5-1 and TRBJ2-1; TRBD1 matches at 9 bases. V gave up 3 bases and J gave up 4 bases; unmatched junction bases: 5. The CDR3 length is 15 residues. Germline-derived CDR1 and CDR2 are SGHRS and YFSETQ. The CDR3 DNA is TGCGCCAGCAGCTACGGGACAGGGCATTACAATGAGCAGTTCTTC. It encodes CASSYGTGHYNEQFF.

The chain employs TRBV2 and TRBJ2-7, with D perhaps TRBD2 (5 bases). Trimming took 0 bases from V and 8 from J, leaving 11 bases between them. The CDR3 runs to 13 residues. CDR1 SNHLY and CDR2 FYNNEI come from the germline V gene. This chain's CDR3 is CASSEAMDSQQYF. CDR3 DNA: TGTGCCAGCAGTGAAGCCATGGACTCCCAGCAGTACTTC.

The rearrangement links TRBV5-6 to TRBJ1-1; TRBD1 matches 8 bases. The CDR3 is made up of 13 amino acids. Germline trimming cut 4 bases from V and 10 bases from J; bases unmatched to any gene: 9. The germline V gene encodes CDR1 SGHDT and CDR2 YYEEEE. This CDR3 reads CASSLSDRVGAFF. The CDR3 coding sequence is TGTGCCAGCAGCCTGTCGGACAGGGTGGGAGCTTTCTTT.

This rearrangement joins TRBV4-1 to TRBJ1-1, with D unclear. The CDR3 sequence is 13 residues long. From germline, CDR1 is MGHRA and CDR2 YSYEKL. Trimming took 1 base from V and 5 from J, leaving 8 bases between them. For the CDR3, the DNA is TGCGCCAGCAGCCAAGTCTGGGATACTGAAGCTTTCTTT. Protein: CASSQVWDTEAFF.

Comments on this clone: No DNA is shown, since the ends of the CDR3 on it are uncertain; the CDR3 is the one TCRdb lists. The rearrangement joins TRBV10-3 to TRBJ2-7; the D call of TRBD1 is as the table states it, not checked on the DNA. The CDR3 is 20 residues long, ends included. Germline V gives CDR1 ENHRY, CDR2 SYGVKD. Here the CDR3 reads CAISERTDSEQYFGPGTSYF.

This clone was detected a few times. The V and J genes are TRBV10-3 and TRBJ2-7; the D gene is possibly TRBD1 (6 bases). The CDR3 totals 12 residues. Trimming shortened V by 3 bases and J by 3 bases, and 6 bases separated the two germline ends. Germline CDR1 and CDR2: ENHRY and SYGVKD. The CDR3 region is CAISEGGYEQYF. The CDR3, as DNA: TGTGCCATCAGTGAAGGGGGCTACGAGCAGTACTTC.

The gene calls are TRBV5-4 and TRBJ1-2, with TRBD1 matching over 12 bases. With 0 bases clipped from V and 8 bases from J, the junction kept 2 bases outside the gene matches. The germline gives CDR1 SGHNT, CDR2 YYREEE (reference sequence). The CDR3 is 14 amino acids. The CDR3 DNA sequence: TGTGCCAGCAGCTTGGGGGACAGGGGGCGAGGCTACACCTTC. Its translation is CASSLGDRGRGYTF.

This sequence joins TRBV6-1 and TRBJ1-3; D remains unclear. CDR3 length: 13 amino acids. From germline, CDR1 is MNHNS and CDR2 SASEGT. The V end was cut by 7 bases, the J end by 4 bases, with 11 bases between. CDR3 amino acids: CASIRVGGNTIYF. DNA for the CDR3: TGTGCCAGCATAAGGGTCGGAGGAAACACCATATATTTT.

The chain couples TRBV2 to TRBJ1-1, with D unclear. Trimming removed 8 bases from V and 1 base from J, with 5 bases in between. The CDR3 extends over 11 amino acids. Germline assignment: CDR1 SNHLY and CDR2 FYNNEI. CDR3 DNA: TGTGCCAGCCAAGAGAACACTGAAGCTTTCTTT. Translation: CASQENTEAFF.

The table lists this clone with a few counts. Here the CDR3 DNA reads TGTGCCAGCAGTGTCCTCGGGACTTGGCAGCCCCAGCATTTT. Translated: CASSVLGTWQPQHF. V is TRBV2 and J is TRBJ1-5; possibly TRBD1 for D (5 bases). V lost 4 bases and J 7 bases, leaving 14 bases between the germline ends. The CDR3 runs to 14 residues. The germline V gene has CDR1 SNHLY and CDR2 FYNNEI. Full variable domain (missing parts from reference TRBV2 and TRBJ1-5): EPEVTQTPSHQVTQMGQEVILRCVPISNHLYFYWYRQILGQKVEFLVSFYNNEISEKSEIFDDQFSVERPDGSNFTLKIRSTKLEDSAMYFCASSVLGTWQPQHFGDGTRLSIL.

The chain is built from TRBV6-5 and TRBJ2-3; D unresolved. Germline V gives CDR1 MNHEY, CDR2 SVGAGI. The V and J ends lost 4 bases and 0 bases respectively, with 14 bases between them. This CDR3 is built from 16 residues. The CDR3 DNA follows: TGTGCCAGCAGTTCCAATGGCGGATCTAGCACAGATACGCAGTATTTT. Translation gives CASSSNGGSSTDTQYF.

The V call is TRBV5-1, the J call TRBJ2-5, with 10 bases identical to TRBD2. After removal of 6 bases from V and 4 bases from J, the junction contained 6 bases not matched to a gene. This CDR3 has 14 residues. CDR1 SGHRS and CDR2 YFSETQ come from the germline V gene. The CDR3 DNA sequence: TGCGCCAGCAAGCGGGAGGGTCTAATAGAGACCCAGTACTTC. Amino acid sequence: CASKREGLIETQYF.

This sequence joins TRBV6-1 and TRBJ2-4; maybe TRBD1 (6 bases). Germline-derived CDR1 and CDR2 are MNHNS and SASEGT. CDR3 length: 15 amino acids. V was trimmed by 7 bases and J by 3 bases, leaving 16 bases between them. The chain's CDR3 is CASTRQGLDKNIQYF. DNA of the CDR3: TGTGCCAGCACCCGTCAGGGGCTCGACAAAAACATTCAGTACTTC.

About this clone: At one boundary the junction diverges from the germline segment, which might be a read error. The V call is TRBV18, the J call TRBJ1-1; D ambiguous. Germline V lookup: CDR1 KGHSH, CDR2 LQKENI. This CDR3 region has 15 residues. The CDR3 region is CASYSPRDTRNSFYF. The CDR3 DNA follows: TGTGCCAGCTATAGCCCCCGTGACACCCGAAACTCCTTTTACTTT.

The chain carries TRBV18 and TRBJ1-1; D gene unclear. The CDR3 is 14 residues long. The germline V gene encodes CDR1 KGHSH and CDR2 LQKENI. The V and J ends lost 3 bases and 1 base respectively, with 9 bases between them. CDR3 sequence: CASSPMGANTEAFF. CDR3 DNA sequence: TGTGCCAGCTCACCTATGGGAGCGAACACTGAAGCTTTCTTT.

The chain employs TRBV11-1 and TRBJ2-3; possible D gene TRBD2, 5 bases. V gave up 5 bases and J gave up 4 bases, with 16 bases separating them. The CDR3 is made up of 15 amino acids. The germline V gene has CDR1 SGHAT and CDR2 FQDESV (reference sequence). In DNA form, the CDR3 reads TGTGCCAGCAGCGTTATTTACGGGATTCCAGATACGCAGTATTTT. Translated: CASSVIYGIPDTQYF.

This clone was observed a single time. This rearrangement joins TRBV30 to TRBJ1-2; maybe TRBD1 (6 bases). This CDR3 spans 15 amino acids. Germline V gene sequence: CDR1 GTSNPN, CDR2 SVGIG (reference sequence). The V end was cut by 0 bases, the J end by 4 bases, with 15 bases between. In DNA, the CDR3 is TGTGCCTGGAGTGTAACCCCCCGGGGGCTCTATGGCTACACCTTC. Translating gives CAWSVTPRGLYGYTF.

This clone was observed once. The chain joins TRBV5-1 to TRBJ1-3, with 8 bases aligning to TRBD1. Germline V gene sequence: CDR1 SGHRS, CDR2 YFSETQ. Unmatched junction bases numbered 5, after V lost 3 bases and J lost 0 bases. The CDR3 has 16 residues. This CDR3 is CASSYGQGGSGNTIYF. Written as DNA, the CDR3 is TGCGCCAGCAGCTACGGACAGGGCGGCTCTGGAAACACCATATATTTT.

The chain has TRBV19 and TRBJ2-4; 12 bases map to TRBD2. The germline V gene has CDR1 LNHDA and CDR2 SQIVND (reference sequence). Trimming took 5 bases from V and 5 from J; bases not matched to a gene: 4. This CDR3 has 15 residues. The CDR3 here is CASSRTSGNQNIQYF. CDR3 bases: TGTGCCAGTAGTCGGACTAGCGGGAACCAAAACATTCAGTACTTC.